A single sample is the source of the 2 T cell receptor beta chains below, sequenced in a study of type 1 regulatory T cells. Their cognate antigens are unknown. TCRdb re-called the reads through MiXCR, storing one row per CDR3 protein. The sample holds about 62,000 distinct CDR3 sequences, 62% seen once. Input material: cultured non-Tr1 T cells, either the whole culture or a sorted T cell fraction (not recorded which). The receptors stem from a human donor in good health.

The rearrangement links TRBV20-1 to TRBJ1-5; perhaps TRBD1 as D (5 bases). This CDR3 comprises 13 residues. The V gene's germline CDR1 is DFQATT and CDR2 SNEGSKA (reference sequence). V lost 5 bases, J lost 4 bases, and 12 bases lay in between. Written as DNA, the CDR3 is TGCAGTGCTCCATCGGGGCCAAATCAGCCCCAGCATTTT. This gives the protein CSAPSGPNQPQHF.

The genes are TRBV20-1 and TRBJ2-3, with 13 bases matching TRBD2. The V gene's germline CDR1 is DFQATT and CDR2 SNEGSKA (reference sequence). V was clipped by 1 base and J by 2 bases; unmatched bases: 3. The CDR3 extends over 16 amino acids. The DNA of the CDR3 is TGCAGTGCTAGAGGGGGGACTAGCGGGAACACAGATACGCAGTATTTT. Amino acid sequence: CSARGGTSGNTDTQYF.